This T cell receptor beta chain derives from a study of regulatory T cells in long-lasting Graves disease. V was clipped by 4 bases and J by 6 bases, with 17 bases between them. CDR3 size: 15 residues. CDR1 SGHKS and CDR2 YYEKEE come from the germline V gene (reference sequence). Points from the study as a whole: Not thyroid tissue but only peripheral blood was studied.

This clonotype was counted only a few times. The antigen is undetermined. For TCR beta, libraries came from iRepertoire HTBI primers and Arm-PCR of CDR3 regions. TCRdb used MiXCR to reprocess the multiplex PCR reads, holding one entry per CDR3 protein. The repertoire has about 530,000 distinct CDR3 sequences, around 16% of them found once; the top ten carry approximately 25%. Stated time point: newly diagnosed GD, antithyroid drugs for less than 3 months. PBMC RNA served as the TCR library source. This sample also belongs to another study, concerning T cells in Graves' hyperthyroidism and ophthalmopathy. From that study: Blood also held most thyroid clonotypes expanded beyond 0.001.

The chain has TRBV5-5 and TRBJ1-5; maybe TRBD1 (6 bases). The receptor's source is a woman aged 35-60 years with Graves disease. Sequencing used peripheral blood mononuclear cells (PBMCs), obtained at new diagnosis, from a patient treated with antithyroid drugs. The CDR3 bases are TGTGCCAGCAGCCTGGGACACCCAAGGGGTCAGCCCCAGCATTTT. Amino acid sequence: CASSLGHPRGQPQHF.